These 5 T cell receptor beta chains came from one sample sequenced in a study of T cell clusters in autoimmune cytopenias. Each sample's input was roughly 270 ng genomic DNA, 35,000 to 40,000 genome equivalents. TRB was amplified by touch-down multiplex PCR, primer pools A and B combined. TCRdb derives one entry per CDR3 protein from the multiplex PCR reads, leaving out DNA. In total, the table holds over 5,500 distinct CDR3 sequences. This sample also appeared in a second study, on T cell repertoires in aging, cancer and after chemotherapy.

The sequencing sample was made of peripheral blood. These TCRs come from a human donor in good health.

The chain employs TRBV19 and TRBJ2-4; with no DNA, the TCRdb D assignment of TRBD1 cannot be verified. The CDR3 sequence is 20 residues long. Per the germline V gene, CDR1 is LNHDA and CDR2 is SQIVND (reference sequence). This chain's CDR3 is CASSLFGDNSISLAKNIQYF. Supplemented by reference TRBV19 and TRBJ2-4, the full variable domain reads DGGITQSPKYLFRKEGQNVTLSCEQNLNHDAMYWYRQDPGQGLRLIYYSQIVNDFQKGDIAEGYSVSREKKESFPLTVTSAQKNPTAFYLCASSLFGDNSISLAKNIQYFGAGTRLSVL.

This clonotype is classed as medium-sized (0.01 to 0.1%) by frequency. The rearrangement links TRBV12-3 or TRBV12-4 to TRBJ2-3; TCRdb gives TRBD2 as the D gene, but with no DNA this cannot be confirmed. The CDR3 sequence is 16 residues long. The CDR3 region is CASSPPTSGNTDTQYF.

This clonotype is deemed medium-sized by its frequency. CDR3 protein: CASSIGPGQGAFGNQPQHF. This chain connects TRBV19 to TRBJ1-5; TCRdb lists TRBD1, though no DNA is available to test this call. The CDR3 is 19 amino acids. CDR1 is LNHDA and CDR2 is SQIVND in the germline V gene (reference sequence).

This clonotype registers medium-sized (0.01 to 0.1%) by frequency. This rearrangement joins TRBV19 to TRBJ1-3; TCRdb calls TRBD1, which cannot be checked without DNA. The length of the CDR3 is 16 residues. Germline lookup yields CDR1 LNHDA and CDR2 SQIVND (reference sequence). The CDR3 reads CASSLQGMRTGNTIYF.

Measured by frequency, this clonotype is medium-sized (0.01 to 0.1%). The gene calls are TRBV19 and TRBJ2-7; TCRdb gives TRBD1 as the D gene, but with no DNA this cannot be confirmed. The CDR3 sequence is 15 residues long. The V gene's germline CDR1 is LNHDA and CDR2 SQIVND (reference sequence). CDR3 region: CASSTALDRVYEQYF.